This TCR beta chain is drawn from a study of radiotherapy plus CTLA-4 blockade in lung cancer. Overall study: The study recorded objective responses in around a sixth of patients and disease control in approximately 31%. Points from the study as a whole: The best predictor of response was reported to be early blood T cell clone dynamics, with interferon-beta.

Patients with chemo-refractory metastatic non-small-cell lung cancer received focal radiation plus CTLA-4 blockade with ipilimumab. With regard to this clone: The target antigen is unknown.

The germline CDR1 and CDR2 sequences are SNHLY and FYNNEI. The CDR3 sequence is 15 residues long. Trimming cost V 6 bases and J 2 bases; bases outside gene matches: 5. Profiling relied on immunoSEQ multiplex PCR, and the TCRdb table lists in-frame clones only, not all of them. The table has around 71,000 clones, roughly four fifths seen once; the top ten hold approximately 15%. The chain recombines TRBV2 with TRBJ2-1, with TRBD1 identical over 9 bases. The material sequenced was peripheral blood, taken from a patient treated with radiotherapy plus ipilimumab. The sequence came from a human donor with non-small cell lung cancer whose response to radiotherapy plus ipilimumab could not be evaluated. Some clones in this sample may be carry-over from other donors' samples. CDR3 nucleotides: TGTGCCAGCAGGCAACAGGGGGCGGCCTACAATGAGCAGTTCTTC. Translation: CASRQQGAAYNEQFF.